The 3 T cell receptor beta chains listed next were all sequenced from one sample in a study of blood T cell repertoires in COVID-19. Libraries were prepared by immunoSEQ multiplex PCR; TCRdb keeps only in-frame clonotypes and omits some of them. This sample carries 70,000 to 90,000 clones, 65% to 90% of them seen once, and the ten largest clones take 3.5% to 4.5%. The specimen sequenced was peripheral blood. The receptor set was obtained from a man aged 55 to 70 with acute or convalescent COVID-19.

The chain couples TRBV5-8 to TRBJ2-7; 7 nucleotides align to TRBD1. CDR1 is SGHTS, CDR2 YDEGEE, per germline. V lost 2 bases, J lost 4 bases, and 9 bases stayed unmatched. This CDR3 is built from 15 residues. The CDR3 DNA sequence: TGTGCCAGCAGCTTAAGAACAGGGGTGGGGTACGAGCAGTACTTC. This gives the protein CASSLRTGVGYEQYF.

The CDR3 DNA sequence: TGCGCCAGCAGCCCCGGGACTAGCGGGAGGGGATTAAATGAGCAGTTCTTC. Translation gives CASSPGTSGRGLNEQFF. V usage is TRBV5-1 and J usage is TRBJ2-1; TRBD2 agrees at 16 bases. Losses at the gene ends were 4 bases for V and 7 bases for J; bases not matched to a gene: 8. Germline V gene sequence: CDR1 SGHRS, CDR2 YFSETQ. The CDR3 is 17 amino acids.

This clone was observed a single time. The CDR3: CAITPAWGAGLAGGPGEQYF. The CDR3 DNA reads TGTGCCATTACCCCCGCCTGGGGAGCGGGACTAGCGGGGGGGCCGGGGGAGCAGTACTTC. The V call is TRBV28, the J call TRBJ2-7; 16 positions agree with TRBD2. The CDR3 extends over 20 amino acids. Germline CDR1 is MDHEN and CDR2 is SYDVKM. The J segment lost 7 bases and the V segment lost 10 bases, leaving 25 bases of the junction unmatched.